The 3 T cell receptor beta chains listed next were all sequenced from one sample in a study of blood T cell repertoires in COVID-19. Assay: immunoSEQ multiplex PCR; the TCRdb copy retains only in-frame clones and omits some. The data hold about 240,000 clones, with roughly 86% observed a single time. The sequencing sample was made of peripheral blood. These receptor sequences come from a man at least 80 years old with acute or convalescent COVID-19.

On this clone itself: The same CDR3 also results from other DNA sequences found in this sample. The chain combines TRBV19 with TRBJ1-6, with TRBD1 matching over 9 bases. Losses at the gene ends were 8 bases for V and 7 bases for J; bases not matched to a gene: 0. This CDR3 contains 12 residues. In germline, CDR1 is LNHDA, CDR2 SQIVND (reference sequence). The CDR3 nucleotides are TGTGCCAGTGGGACAGGGAATTCACCCCTCCACTTT. Translated, it gives CASGTGNSPLHF.

V is TRBV9 and J is TRBJ2-1, with 9 nucleotides matching TRBD2. CDR1 SGDLS and CDR2 YYNGEE come from the germline V gene. J lost 9 bases, V lost 0 bases, and 7 bases had no gene match. The CDR3 consists of 15 residues. CDR3 sequence reads: CASSVGSGSPAEQFF. DNA of the CDR3: TGTGCCAGCAGCGTAGGTAGCGGGAGCCCTGCTGAGCAGTTCTTC.

This chain uses TRBV5-4 with TRBJ1-2; maybe TRBD1 (6 bases). Germline CDR1 is SGHNT and CDR2 is YYREEE (reference sequence). With 3 bases removed from V and 10 bases from J, the gap between germline ends came to 19 bases. This CDR3 has 14 amino acids. The CDR3 protein is CASSSHRVAALYTF. Here the CDR3 DNA reads TGTGCCAGCAGCTCCCACAGGGTCGCGGCCCTCTACACCTTC.